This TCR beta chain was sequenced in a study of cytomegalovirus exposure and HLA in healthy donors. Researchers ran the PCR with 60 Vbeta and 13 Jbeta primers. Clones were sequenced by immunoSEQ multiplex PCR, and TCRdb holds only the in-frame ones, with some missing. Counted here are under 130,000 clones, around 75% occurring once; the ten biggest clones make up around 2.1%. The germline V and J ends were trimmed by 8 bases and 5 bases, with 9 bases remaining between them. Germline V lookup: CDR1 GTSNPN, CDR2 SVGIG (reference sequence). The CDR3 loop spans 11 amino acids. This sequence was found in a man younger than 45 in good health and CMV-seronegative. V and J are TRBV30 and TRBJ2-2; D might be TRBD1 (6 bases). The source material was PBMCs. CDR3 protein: CAVGGTGELFF. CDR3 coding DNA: TGTGCCGTAGGGGGTACCGGGGAGCTGTTTTTT.